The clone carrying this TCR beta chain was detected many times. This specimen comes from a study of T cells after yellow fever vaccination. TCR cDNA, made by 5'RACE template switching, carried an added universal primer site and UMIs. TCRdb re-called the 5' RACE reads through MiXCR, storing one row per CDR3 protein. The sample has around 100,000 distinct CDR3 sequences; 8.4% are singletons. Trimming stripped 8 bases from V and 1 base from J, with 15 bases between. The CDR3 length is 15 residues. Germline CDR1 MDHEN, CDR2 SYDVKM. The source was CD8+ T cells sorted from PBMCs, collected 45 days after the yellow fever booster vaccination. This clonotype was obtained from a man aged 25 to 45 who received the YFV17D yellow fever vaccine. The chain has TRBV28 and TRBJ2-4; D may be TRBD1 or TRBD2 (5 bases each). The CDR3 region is CASGTVPIAKNIQYF. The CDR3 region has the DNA TGTGCCAGCGGGACGGTCCCCATTGCCAAAAACATTCAGTACTTC.